The entry that follows covers one T cell receptor (beta chain) sequence. This sample was included in a study of blood T cell repertoires in COVID-19. The protocol was immunoSEQ multiplex PCR, while the TCRdb copy is restricted to in-frame clones and leaves out a portion. Seen here are about 170,000 clones, approximately 84% observed once, and the top ten hold 10% to 15%. The germline gives CDR1 KGHSH, CDR2 LQKENI. Germline trimming cut 2 bases from V and 10 bases from J; bases unmatched to any gene: 3. This CDR3 has 14 residues. This receptor was taken from a man aged 50 or older who had recovered from COVID-19. The rearrangement uses TRBV18 and TRBJ1-6; 9 bases agree with TRBD1. The sequenced sample consisted of PBMCs or T cells enriched from blood (not recorded which). In DNA form, the CDR3 reads TGTGCCAGCTCACCATCGACAGGGGGATCACCCCTCCACTTT. Encoded protein: CASSPSTGGSPLHF. Combining the CDR3 with reference TRBV18 and TRBJ1-6 gives the whole variable domain NAGVMQNPRHLVRRRGQEARLRCSPMKGHSHVYWYRQLPEEGLKFMVYLQKENIIDESGMPKERFSAEFPKEGPSILRIQQVVRGDSAAYFCASSPSTGGSPLHFGNGTRLTVT.